This T cell receptor (beta chain) was observed in a study of T cell changes during pregnancy in multiple sclerosis. The assay was immunoSEQ multiplex PCR, and TCRdb's table has in-frame clones only and misses some. The repertoire holds 26,000 or so clones, 89% seen once, with roughly 0.5% in the top ten. Germline V gives CDR1 MDHEN, CDR2 SYDVKM. The CDR3 spans 14 residues. V trimming: 5 bases; J trimming: 3 bases; junction bases outside the gene matches: 7. The receptor was isolated from a female donor in good health, enrolled as a control in a pregnancy study. Sequencing used CD4+ T cells from peripheral blood mononuclear cells, obtained in the first trimester of pregnancy. This rearrangement joins TRBV28 to TRBJ2-7; 7 bases match TRBD2. The CDR3 is CASSTAGDRYEQYF. In DNA, the CDR3 is TGTGCCAGCAGTACGGCGGGGGACCGCTACGAGCAGTACTTC. Using reference TRBV28 and TRBJ2-7 for the parts outside the CDR3, the full variable domain is DVKVTQSSRYLVKRTGEKVFLECVQDMDHENMFWYRQDPGLGLRLIYFSYDVKMKEKGDIPEGYSVSREKKERFSLILESASTNQTSMYLCASSTAGDRYEQYFGPGTRLTVT.